These 12 T cell receptor beta chains originate from one sample sequenced in a study of blood T cells in healthy people across ages (dated by TCRdb to 2015 to 2017). Preparation of the library involved 5' RACE. The listed sequencing device is Illumina HiSeq 2500. A second roughly 7 to 12 cycle PCR used a sample-barcoded 5' primer and a J-beta primer mix. Using fastp at Q25 and MiXCR, TCRdb reprocessed the public reads and kept productive beta chains. Every CDR3 protein is listed once, alongside the most common genes and DNA of its rows. The sample table holds over a million distinct CDR3 sequences, of which 35% to 45% were seen once. The biggest ten clones account for 7.9% of the sample. The sample taken for sequencing was blood. Receptors were obtained from a woman aged 18-35 years in good health.

Only one count was recorded for this clonotype. The chain employs TRBV28 and TRBJ1-6, with TRBD1 matching 7 bases. In germline, CDR1 is MDHEN, CDR2 SYDVKM. The ends lost 5 bases at V and 7 bases at J; junction bases unmatched: 5. There are 14 residues in the CDR3. Written as DNA, the CDR3 is TGTGCCAGCAGTAAACAGGGGTCCAATTCACCCCTCCACTTT. As protein: CASSKQGSNSPLHF.

In its sample, this clonotype was seen a few times. This rearrangement joins TRBV30 to TRBJ2-5; tentatively, D is TRBD1 (6 bases). Germline lookup yields CDR1 GTSNPN and CDR2 SVGIG (reference sequence). The CDR3 is 13 amino acids. V dropped 1 base and J dropped 1 base, with 7 bases sitting between them. CDR3 DNA: TGTGCCTGGAGTGGGGGGCTCCAAGAGACCCAGTACTTC. Its protein product is CAWSGGLQETQYF.

The genes are TRBV6-1 and TRBJ2-7; D is unclear. CDR1 is MNHNS, CDR2 SASEGT, per germline. CDR3 length: 14 residues. Trimming cost V 2 bases and J 9 bases, with 17 bases left between them. CDR3 nucleotide sequence: TGTGCCAGCAGTGAACGTACGGTCCCTAGTTGGCAGTACTTC. The encoded protein is CASSERTVPSWQYF.

The chain is built from TRBV5-1 and TRBJ2-5; 11 positions match TRBD1. CDR3 length: 17 amino acids. Germline V CDR1 and CDR2: SGHRS, YFSETQ. With 0 bases clipped from V and 11 bases from J, the junction kept 15 bases outside the gene matches. The CDR3 nucleotides read TGCGCCAGCAGCTTGGGAACCGGGACAGGGGGATCCAATGAGCAGTACTTC. Translation gives CASSLGTGTGGSNEQYF.

This chain uses TRBV29-1 with TRBJ2-5; 12 positions match TRBD2. Germline V gives CDR1 SQVTM, CDR2 ANQGSEA. The CDR3 sequence is 15 residues long. V shed 4 bases and J 11 bases; nucleotides not matched to a gene: 14. In DNA form, the CDR3 reads TGCAGCGTTGGAGCGACTAGCGGGAGCCACAGTGAGCAGTACTTC. It translates to CSVGATSGSHSEQYF.

This clonotype was seen a handful of times. This chain uses TRBV2 with TRBJ1-2, with 7 positions matching TRBD1. The germline V gene has CDR1 SNHLY and CDR2 FYNNEI. J lost 0 bases, V lost 4 bases, and 8 bases had no gene match. The CDR3 runs to 16 residues. Written as DNA, the CDR3 is TGTGCCAGCAGTGTTGGGACAGTCTTGACTAACTATGGCTACACCTTC. This encodes CASSVGTVLTNYGYTF.

V and J are TRBV20-1 and TRBJ2-3; D possibly corresponds to TRBD2 (5 bases). This CDR3 is 20 amino acids long. Trimming left V 3 bases short and J 1 base short, with 29 bases between. Germline V gives CDR1 DFQATT, CDR2 SNEGSKA (reference sequence). CDR3 nucleotide sequence: TGCAGTGCTAGCCACTCCCCTTATCGGGAACGACTCTTCGGCACAGATACGCAGTATTTT. This translates into CSASHSPYRERLFGTDTQYF.

The table lists this clonotype with a few counts. This rearrangement joins TRBV4-1 to TRBJ2-3, with D uncertain. CDR3 length: 13 residues. The germline CDR1 and CDR2 sequences are MGHRA and YSYEKL. V was clipped by 6 bases and J by 2 bases, with 9 bases between them. The CDR3 region has the DNA TGCGCCAGCAGTCTCGTTTACACAGATACGCAGTATTTT. This translates into CASSLVYTDTQYF.

This clonotype was counted a few times. This sequence joins TRBV6-5 and TRBJ1-2, with 9 bases aligning to TRBD1. CDR3 size: 15 residues. V shed 2 bases, J shed 8 bases, and the junction held 9 bases outside the gene matches. Germline loops: CDR1 MNHEY, CDR2 SVGAGI. CDR3 sequence (DNA): TGTGCCAGCAGTTACGACCGGACAGGGGTTGGAGGCTACACCTTC. This sequence encodes CASSYDRTGVGGYTF.

The rearrangement links TRBV7-8 to TRBJ2-3, with 9 bases aligning to TRBD1. Looked up from germline, CDR1 is SGHVS and CDR2 is FQNEAQ. The CDR3 is 16 residues long. V was clipped by 5 bases and J by 8 bases; unmatched bases: 14. The CDR3 spells CASSPPGQGSTLTQYF. The CDR3 DNA reads TGTGCCAGCAGCCCACCGGGACAGGGAAGTACGCTTACGCAGTATTTT.

Concerning this clonotype: A single base separates this from a much larger clone, so it may be a read error. This chain joins TRBV7-2 and TRBJ2-7, with D possibly matching TRBD1 (5 bases). Trimming stripped 3 bases from V and 7 bases from J, with 19 bases between. Germline CDR1 is SGHTA and CDR2 is FQGNSA. The length of the CDR3 is 15 residues. The CDR3 protein is CASSFDSSSYNEQYF. The CDR3 region has the DNA TGTGCCAGCAGCTTTGACAGTAGCTCCTACAATGAGCAGTACTTC. Combining the CDR3 with reference TRBV7-2 and TRBJ2-7 gives the whole variable domain GAGVSQSPSNKVTEKGKDVELRCDPISGHTALYWYRQSLGQGLEFLIYFQGNSAPDKSGLPSDRFSAERTGGSVSTLTIQRTQQEDSAVYLCASSFDSSSYNEQYFGPGTRLTVT.

The J gene is TRBJ2-1, the V gene TRBV20-1, with TRBD2 identical over 14 bases. Germline CDR1 is DFQATT and CDR2 is SNEGSKA (reference sequence). This CDR3 has 18 amino acids. J gave up 3 bases and V 5 bases, and 12 bases lay outside the gene matches. CDR3 coding DNA: TGCAGTGCTGGAGGCCGACTAGCGGGAGGGGCCATCTACAATGAGCAGTTCTTC. This encodes CSAGGRLAGGAIYNEQFF.